What follows are 19 T cell receptor beta chains derived from one specimen sequenced in a study of regulatory T cells in long-lasting Graves disease. The authors built TCR beta libraries using iRepertoire HTBI primers and Arm-PCR of CDR3 regions. TCRdb analysed the multiplex PCR reads with MiXCR anew, one entry per CDR3 protein. The sample carries over 500,000 distinct CDR3 sequences, approximately 15% recorded once. Stated time point: newly diagnosed GD, antithyroid drugs for less than 3 months. Researchers made the TCR library from RNA that was extracted from PBMCs. These data also featured in a second study, about T cells in Graves' hyperthyroidism and ophthalmopathy.

The source was peripheral blood mononuclear cells (PBMCs), collected at new diagnosis, from a patient treated with antithyroid drugs. The receptors stem from a woman between 25 and 40 years old with Graves disease.

This clonotype has just a few counts. The chain combines TRBV5-5 with TRBJ2-3, with a possible D match to TRBD2 (5 bases). V lost 6 bases and J 3 bases, leaving 11 bases between the germline ends. The germline CDR1 and CDR2 sequences are SGHKS and YYEKEE (reference sequence). The CDR3 has 13 residues. The CDR3 here is CASTSRGTDTQYF. The CDR3 DNA sequence: TGTGCCAGCACATCCCGAGGGACAGATACGCAGTATTTT.

This chain joins TRBV5-4 and TRBJ1-4; D gene ambiguous. Germline loops: CDR1 SGHNT, CDR2 YYREEE (reference sequence). The CDR3 covers 13 residues. Between the trimmed V and J ends, which lost 0 bases and 8 bases, there was a span of 8 bases. The CDR3 bases are TGTGCCAGCAGCTTGGATATACAGGAAAAACTGTTTTTT. Residues: CASSLDIQEKLFF.

This clonotype was observed a handful of times. The chain joins TRBV20-1 to TRBJ2-3, with TRBD2 matching over 8 bases. V was pared by 6 bases and J by 1 base, with 18 bases of the junction left unmatched. Germline V CDR1 and CDR2: DFQATT, SNEGSKA (reference sequence). The CDR3 totals 18 residues. The CDR3 nucleotides are TGCAGTGCCATAGTCCCGGGGAAGAGCGGGAGACGCACAGATACGCAGTATTTT. Its protein is CSAIVPGKSGRRTDTQYF.

The chain recombines TRBV7-6 with TRBJ1-1; D is ambiguous. V was cut by 1 base and J by 1 base, with 10 bases left in between. The V gene's germline CDR1 is SGHVS and CDR2 FNYEAQ. The CDR3 sequence is 15 residues long. The CDR3 here is CASSLGVGSNTEAFF. In DNA, the CDR3 is TGTGCCAGCAGCTTAGGGGTGGGGTCGAACACTGAAGCTTTCTTT.

This clonotype has more than one count but fewer than ten. This chain links TRBV6-1 with TRBJ2-1, with TRBD2 identical over 10 bases. The V gene's germline CDR1 is MNHNS and CDR2 SASEGT. CDR3 size: 17 residues. Losses at the gene ends were 6 bases for V and 4 bases for J; bases not matched to a gene: 12. CDR3 in amino acids: CASRRQSRTSGYNEQFF. The CDR3 coding sequence is TGTGCCAGCAGAAGACAGAGCAGGACTAGCGGTTACAATGAGCAGTTCTTC.

This clonotype was seen many times. The J gene is TRBJ1-2, the V gene TRBV5-1, with 7 bases matching TRBD1. V shed 4 bases, J shed 5 bases, and the junction held 8 bases outside the gene matches. This CDR3 has 14 residues. The germline gives CDR1 SGHRS, CDR2 YFSETQ. The CDR3 reads CASSPGQMTYGYTF. The CDR3 nucleotides are TGCGCCAGCAGCCCGGGACAGATGACTTATGGCTACACCTTC. Drawing the rest from reference TRBV5-1 and TRBJ1-2, the complete variable domain is KAGVTQTPRYLIKTRGQQVTLSCSPISGHRSVSWYQQTPGQGLQFLFEYFSETQRNKGNFPGRFSGRQFSNSRSEMNVSTLELGDSALYLCASSPGQMTYGYTFGSGTRLTVV.

The J gene is TRBJ1-4, the V gene TRBV5-5; the D gene is possibly TRBD1 (6 bases). CDR1 is SGHKS, CDR2 YYEKEE, per germline (reference sequence). The CDR3 runs to 14 residues. V gave up 2 bases and J gave up 7 bases, with 12 bases separating them. CDR3 protein: CASSFGGMGEKLFF. The CDR3 nucleotides read TGTGCCAGCAGCTTTGGGGGCATGGGTGAAAAACTGTTTTTT.

This clonotype was seen more than once but under ten times. V is TRBV29-1 and J is TRBJ1-3; D is unresolved. The length of the CDR3 is 12 residues. Germline CDR1 reads SQVTM; CDR2 reads ANQGSEA. V gave up 5 bases and J gave up 4 bases, with 9 bases separating them. In nucleotides, the CDR3 is TGCAGCGTTTCTACAGTCGGAAACACCATATATTTT. As protein: CSVSTVGNTIYF.

This clonotype was detected ten times or more. The J gene is TRBJ2-3, the V gene TRBV2, with 7 nucleotides matching TRBD1. V lost 5 bases to trimming and J lost 0 bases; unmatched junction nucleotides: 8. The germline CDR1 and CDR2 sequences are SNHLY and FYNNEI. CDR3 length equals 16 residues. CDR3 amino acids: CASSTQRTGSTDTQYF. The DNA of the CDR3 is TGTGCCAGCAGTACCCAACGGACAGGAAGCACAGATACGCAGTATTTT.

This clonotype occurred a few times. The chain combines TRBV10-3 with TRBJ2-1; a weak D match, TRBD2 (6 bases). The CDR3 is made up of 13 amino acids. From germline, CDR1 is ENHRY and CDR2 SYGVKD. The V and J ends lost 0 bases and 9 bases respectively, with 9 bases between them. The CDR3: CAISESQGGEQFF. As DNA, the CDR3 is TGTGCCATCAGTGAGTCGCAGGGAGGTGAGCAGTTCTTC.

In this sample, this clonotype turned up many times. The chain couples TRBV28 to TRBJ2-3; 10 bases are a match to TRBD2. With 10 bases clipped from V and 0 bases from J, the junction kept 4 bases outside the gene matches. The CDR3 length is 14 residues. From germline, CDR1 is MDHEN and CDR2 SYDVKM. The CDR3 DNA is TGTGCCACCGAGACTAGCGGGAGCACAGATACGCAGTATTTT. Its translation: CATETSGSTDTQYF.

This CDR3 reads CAWSVGGFGYGYTF. The CDR3 region has the DNA TGTGCCTGGAGTGTAGGGGGCTTTGGCTATGGCTACACCTTC. The V gene is TRBV30, the J gene TRBJ1-2; 7 nucleotides align to TRBD1. Trimming cost V 0 bases and J 4 bases; bases outside gene matches: 5. The CDR3 extends over 14 amino acids. Germline values: CDR1 GTSNPN, CDR2 SVGIG (reference sequence).

This clonotype was seen many times. Written as DNA, the CDR3 is TGTGCCAGCAGCCAAGGGCGAAGCGGGACGTTCTTC. This gives the protein CASSQGRSGTFF. The V and J genes are TRBV3-1 and TRBJ2-1, with 7 positions matching TRBD2. Unmatched junction bases numbered 6, after V lost 1 base and J lost 15 bases. Germline values: CDR1 LGHDT, CDR2 YNNKEL (reference sequence). The CDR3 length is 12 residues.

This clonotype was seen more than once but under ten times. The chain joins TRBV30 to TRBJ2-1; tentatively, D is TRBD1 or TRBD2 (6 bases each). The CDR3 has 15 residues. CDR1 is GTSNPN, CDR2 SVGIG, per germline (reference sequence). Between the trimmed V and J ends, which lost 0 bases and 7 bases, there was a span of 16 bases. The CDR3 spells CAWSVRLGGRNEQFF. CDR3 DNA sequence: TGTGCCTGGAGTGTACGACTAGGGGGGAGAAATGAGCAGTTCTTC. The full variable domain, with the rest looked up from reference TRBV30 and TRBJ2-1, is SQTIHQWPATLVQPVGSPLSLECTVEGTSNPNLYWYRQAAGRGLQLLFYSVGIGQISSEVPQNLSASRPQDRQFILSSKKLLLSDSGFYLCAWSVRLGGRNEQFFGPGTRLTVL.

The table lists this clonotype with many counts. V and J are TRBV5-1 and TRBJ1-2; D is unclear. Looked up from germline, CDR1 is SGHRS and CDR2 is YFSETQ. With 0 bases removed from V and 8 bases from J, the gap between germline ends came to 11 bases. The CDR3 is 13 residues long. CDR3 coding DNA: TGCGCCAGCAGCTTGGACTCCCGCCAGGGCTACACCTTC. Its protein is CASSLDSRQGYTF.

This clonotype was seen more than once but under ten times. The chain links TRBV14 to TRBJ2-1; a weak D match, TRBD2 (5 bases). Trimming removed 5 bases at V and 5 bases at J, with 19 bases between. Germline assignment: CDR1 SGHDN and CDR2 FVKESK. The CDR3 totals 16 residues. The CDR3 protein is CASSTAASGVHNEQFF. Written as DNA, the CDR3 is TGTGCCAGCAGCACTGCGGCCAGCGGAGTACACAATGAGCAGTTCTTC. Full variable domain (rest looked up from reference TRBV14 and TRBJ2-1): EAGVTQFPSHSVIEKGQTVTLRCDPISGHDNLYWYRRVMGKEIKFLLHFVKESKQDESGMPNNRFLAERTGGTYSTLKVQPAELEDSGVYFCASSTAASGVHNEQFFGPGTRLTVL.

The genes are TRBV6-2 or TRBV6-3 and TRBJ1-5, with TRBD1 as a possible D gene (6 bases). V shed 3 bases and J shed 4 bases, with 13 bases lying between them. This CDR3 contains 15 residues. The V gene's germline CDR1 is MNHEY and CDR2 SVGEGT. CDR3 sequence (DNA): TGTGCCAGCAGTTATAATTTAGGGGGAAATCAGCCCCAGCATTTT. Translated, it gives CASSYNLGGNQPQHF.

In regard to this clonotype: As the CDR3 is not closed by the conserved phenylalanine or tryptophan, this likely results from a read error. The rearrangement joins TRBV19 to TRBJ1-5; D possibly corresponds to TRBD1 (5 bases). Germline V CDR1 and CDR2: LNHDA, SQIVND (reference sequence). The ends were cut back, 6 bases at V and 7 bases at J, with 16 bases in the middle. CDR3 length: 14 residues. The CDR3 nucleotides are TGTGCCAGTAGCCGATCGGGGGTTGGACAGCCCCAGCATTCT. Amino acids: CASSRSGVGQPQHS.

This rearrangement joins TRBV28 to TRBJ2-3; TRBD1 agrees at 8 bases. CDR1 and CDR2 (germline): MDHEN, SYDVKM. V lost 4 bases to trimming and J lost 2 bases; unmatched junction nucleotides: 2. The CDR3 is 14 residues long. The CDR3 DNA reads TGTGCCAGCAGTTGGACAGGGTTCACAGATACGCAGTATTTT. This gives the protein CASSWTGFTDTQYF.